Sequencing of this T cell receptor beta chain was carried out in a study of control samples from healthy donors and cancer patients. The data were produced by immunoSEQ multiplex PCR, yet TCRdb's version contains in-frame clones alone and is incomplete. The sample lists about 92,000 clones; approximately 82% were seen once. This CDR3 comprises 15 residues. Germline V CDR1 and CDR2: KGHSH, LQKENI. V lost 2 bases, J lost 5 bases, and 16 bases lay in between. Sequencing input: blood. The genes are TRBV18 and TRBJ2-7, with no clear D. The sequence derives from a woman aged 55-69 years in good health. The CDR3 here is CASSPTFGKGDEQYF. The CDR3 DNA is TGTGCCAGCTCACCAACTTTTGGAAAGGGCGACGAGCAGTACTTC.